What follows are 26 T cell receptor beta chains derived from one specimen sequenced in a study of cytomegalovirus exposure and HLA in healthy donors. Primers: 60 Vbeta forward and 13 Jbeta reverse. The protocol was immunoSEQ multiplex PCR, while the TCRdb copy is restricted to in-frame clones and leaves out a portion. This specimen shows about 160,000 clones; the ten leading clones hold roughly 1.3%. Source material: PBMCs. The receptors derive from a woman aged 55 to 70 in good health and CMV-seronegative.

The J gene is TRBJ1-1, the V gene TRBV7-3; D remains ambiguous. Germline loops: CDR1 SGHTA, CDR2 FQGTGA. The length of the CDR3 is 13 residues. Trimming pared 3 bases from V and 1 base from J, leaving 6 bases between. This CDR3 reads CASSLGENTEAFF. The CDR3 DNA reads TGTGCCAGCAGCTTGGGAGAGAACACTGAAGCTTTCTTT.

The V and J genes are TRBV15 and TRBJ2-7; the D gene is possibly TRBD1 (5 bases). Germline V lookup: CDR1 LNHNV, CDR2 YYDKDF (reference sequence). The CDR3 loop spans 15 amino acids. V was cut by 4 bases and J by 6 bases, with 19 bases left in between. The CDR3 loop is CATSTRQLGSSEQYF. For the CDR3, the DNA is TGTGCCACCAGCACCCGACAGCTAGGATCTAGCGAGCAGTACTTC.

The rearrangement links TRBV30 to TRBJ1-2, with D hard to call. The germline V and J ends were trimmed by 2 bases and 4 bases, with 14 bases remaining between them. In germline, CDR1 is GTSNPN, CDR2 SVGIG (reference sequence). The CDR3 sequence is 14 residues long. The CDR3 nucleotides are TGTGCCTGGAGTTTTACAGCCGAACGCTATGGCTACACCTTC. As protein: CAWSFTAERYGYTF.

The V call is TRBV10-3, the J call TRBJ1-3; 7 positions agree with TRBD1. The CDR3 loop spans 14 amino acids. J was trimmed by 2 bases and V by 6 bases; bases with no gene match: 4. Germline V lookup: CDR1 ENHRY, CDR2 SYGVKD. CDR3 bases: TGTGCCATCAGGATACAGGGGACTGGAAACACCATATATTTT. It specifies CAIRIQGTGNTIYF.

This chain links TRBV7-9 with TRBJ1-5; 8 bases are shared with TRBD1. The CDR3 spans 13 residues. Germline V gene sequence: CDR1 SEHNR, CDR2 FQNEAQ (reference sequence). Trimming at V came to 3 bases and at J to 7 bases, leaving 2 bases not matched to a gene. CDR3 loop: CASSFGQGQPQHF. Here the CDR3 DNA reads TGTGCCAGCAGCTTCGGACAGGGCCAGCCCCAGCATTTT.

The CDR3 loop reads CASSFDRASGYTF. The CDR3, as DNA: TGTGCCAGCAGCTTCGACAGGGCGAGTGGCTACACCTTC. The V and J genes are TRBV7-9 and TRBJ1-2; 7 bases line up with TRBD1. This CDR3 spans 13 amino acids. Germline V gene sequence: CDR1 SEHNR, CDR2 FQNEAQ (reference sequence). V gave up 3 bases and J gave up 7 bases; unmatched junction bases: 5.

This chain connects TRBV19 to TRBJ2-7, with D perhaps matching TRBD2 (6 bases). Germline V lookup: CDR1 LNHDA, CDR2 SQIVND (reference sequence). The CDR3 has 15 residues. The V gene lost 8 bases and the J gene lost 2 bases, with 19 bases spanning the gap. CDR3 DNA sequence: TGTGCCAGTTCCCCACGCGGGACGGGACCCTACGAGCAGTACTTC. Its translation: CASSPRGTGPYEQYF.

DNA for the CDR3: TGTGCCATCAGTGAGTCAGAGACTAGCGGGAGCCGGGATACGCAGTATTTT. Translated: CAISESETSGSRDTQYF. The chain combines TRBV10-3 with TRBJ2-3; the match to TRBD2 covers 12 bases. Germline CDR1 ENHRY, CDR2 SYGVKD. V was clipped by 0 bases and J by 6 bases; unmatched bases: 7. The CDR3 has 17 amino acids.

This chain joins TRBV5-1 and TRBJ2-5, with D possibly TRBD2 on 5 matching bases. This CDR3 has 14 residues. V was pared by 3 bases and J by 4 bases, with 13 bases between. The germline V gene encodes CDR1 SGHRS and CDR2 YFSETQ. Here the CDR3 reads CASSWGESRETQYF. The CDR3 bases are TGCGCCAGCAGCTGGGGAGAGTCGCGAGAGACCCAGTACTTC. The variable domain in full, completed from reference TRBV5-1 and TRBJ2-5, reads KAGVTQTPRYLIKTRGQQVTLSCSPISGHRSVSWYQQTPGQGLQFLFEYFSETQRNKGNFPGRFSGRQFSNSRSEMNVSTLELGDSALYLCASSWGESRETQYFGPGTRLLVL.

The V call is TRBV6-5, the J call TRBJ2-7; maybe TRBD2 (6 bases). Germline values: CDR1 MNHEY, CDR2 SVGAGI. The CDR3 extends over 12 amino acids. V dropped 11 bases and J dropped 3 bases, with 14 bases sitting between them. CDR3 amino acids: CARAGRIYEQYF. In DNA, the CDR3 is TGTGCCCGGGCGGGGAGGATCTACGAGCAGTACTTC.

This chain uses TRBV6-5 with TRBJ2-7; no clear D. Trimming cost V 6 bases and J 5 bases, with 11 bases left between them. Germline CDR1 MNHEY, CDR2 SVGAGI. There are 12 residues in the CDR3. The CDR3 nucleotides are TGTGCCAGCAGAACTACGGCCCACGAGCAGTACTTC. Protein sequence: CASRTTAHEQYF.

This rearrangement joins TRBV9 to TRBJ1-1; unclear D gene. Germline V gene sequence: CDR1 SGDLS, CDR2 YYNGEE. V was clipped by 0 bases and J by 6 bases, with 15 bases between them. CDR3 length equals 15 residues. For the CDR3, the DNA is TGTGCCAGCAGCGTAGATTCGAGGGAAGACGCTGAAGCTTTCTTT. It specifies CASSVDSREDAEAFF.

The chain joins TRBV7-8 to TRBJ1-1; unclear D gene. CDR3 length: 13 amino acids. V was shortened by 5 bases and J by 2 bases, with 9 bases between the two germline ends. Germline CDR1 reads SGHVS; CDR2 reads FQNEAQ. CDR3 protein: CASSQYSNTEAFF. CDR3 sequence (DNA): TGTGCCAGCAGCCAGTACAGTAACACTGAAGCTTTCTTT.

The chain couples TRBV5-1 to TRBJ2-1; D perhaps matches TRBD1 (6 bases). Germline V lookup: CDR1 SGHRS, CDR2 YFSETQ. V was shortened by 0 bases and J by 4 bases, with 11 bases between the two germline ends. The CDR3 length is 15 residues. CDR3 in DNA: TGCGCCAGCAGCTTGGGGGGGCTAATGTACAATGAGCAGTTCTTC. Translation gives CASSLGGLMYNEQFF.

The chain joins TRBV6-6 to TRBJ1-5; D may be TRBD1 (6 bases). V was shortened by 2 bases and J by 3 bases, with 14 bases between the two germline ends. The CDR3 consists of 16 residues. CDR1 is MNHNY and CDR2 is SVGAGI in the germline V gene (reference sequence). CDR3 region: CASSYLTTGFNQPQHF. CDR3 nucleotide sequence: TGTGCCAGCAGTTACCTGACTACAGGGTTCAATCAGCCCCAGCATTTT.

The rearrangement joins TRBV5-6 to TRBJ2-1, with 8 nucleotides matching TRBD2. The trim removed 2 bases at V and 9 bases at J, leaving 7 bases unmatched. Germline loops: CDR1 SGHDT, CDR2 YYEEEE. The CDR3 is 14 residues long. CDR3 nucleotide sequence: TGTGCCAGCAGCTTAGGGGGGCGGGAGGTTGAGCAGTTCTTC. This sequence encodes CASSLGGREVEQFF. The full variable domain, with the rest looked up from reference TRBV5-6 and TRBJ2-1, is DAGVTQSPTHLIKTRGQQVTLRCSPKSGHDTVSWYQQALGQGPQFIFQYYEEEERQRGNFPDRFSGHQFPNYSSELNVNALLLGDSALYLCASSLGGREVEQFFGPGTRLTVL.

Turning to this clone: Because the CDR3 is missing its conserved closing phenylalanine or tryptophan, this is likely a read error. V is TRBV5-1 and J is TRBJ1-1; D gene uncertain. The germline V and J ends were trimmed by 1 base and 3 bases, with 4 bases remaining between them. CDR1 SGHRS and CDR2 YFSETQ come from the germline V gene. CDR3 size: 12 residues. The DNA of the CDR3 is TGCGCCAGCAGCTTGTCCGACACTGAAGCTTTCCTT. It codes for CASSLSDTEAFL.

The V call is TRBV6-1, the J call TRBJ1-3; a possible D gene is TRBD1 (5 bases). Germline V gene data show CDR1 as MNHNS and CDR2 as SASEGT. The V gene lost 5 bases and the J gene lost 8 bases, with 19 bases spanning the gap. The CDR3 loop spans 15 amino acids. Here the CDR3 reads CASSPLLGTFDTIYF. CDR3 in DNA: TGTGCCAGCAGTCCTCTTCTGGGGACTTTCGACACCATATATTTT.

V is TRBV2 and J is TRBJ1-5; D remains unclear. The V end lost 8 bases, the J end lost 4 bases, and 12 bases lay between the germline ends. The CDR3 covers 13 residues. CDR1 SNHLY and CDR2 FYNNEI come from the germline V gene. In DNA, the CDR3 is TGTGCCAGCGATGGGAGCAGGAATCAGCCCCAGCATTTT. Amino acid sequence: CASDGSRNQPQHF. Combining the CDR3 with reference TRBV2 and TRBJ1-5 gives the whole variable domain EPEVTQTPSHQVTQMGQEVILRCVPISNHLYFYWYRQILGQKVEFLVSFYNNEISEKSEIFDDQFSVERPDGSNFTLKIRSTKLEDSAMYFCASDGSRNQPQHFGDGTRLSIL.

The chain couples TRBV7-9 to TRBJ2-5, with 11 bases identical to TRBD2. V lost 5 bases to trimming and J lost 4 bases; unmatched junction nucleotides: 12. The CDR3 contains 17 residues. CDR1 is SEHNR, CDR2 FQNEAQ, per germline (reference sequence). Here the CDR3 reads CASSPPRLAGGTETQYF. The CDR3 nucleotides read TGTGCCAGCAGCCCCCCCCGGCTAGCGGGGGGAACAGAGACCCAGTACTTC.

This chain joins TRBV11-2 and TRBJ1-6; D gene ambiguous. Per germline, CDR1 SGHAT and CDR2 FQNNGV. The V and J ends lost 3 bases and 8 bases respectively, with 8 bases between them. The CDR3 has 13 residues. In DNA form, the CDR3 reads TGTGCCAGCAGCTTCGAGGTGTATTCACCCCTCCACTTT. Amino acid sequence: CASSFEVYSPLHF.

The rearrangement links TRBV9 to TRBJ2-2; 9 nucleotides match TRBD1. The CDR3 is 17 amino acids. CDR1 is SGDLS, CDR2 YYNGEE, per germline. Losses at the gene ends were 0 bases for V and 5 bases for J; bases not matched to a gene: 8. The CDR3 here is CASSVVGGTGWTGELFF. The CDR3 DNA is TGTGCCAGCAGCGTAGTCGGTGGGACAGGGTGGACCGGGGAGCTGTTTTTT.

The chain carries TRBV7-9 and TRBJ1-1; TRBD1 matches 10 bases. The CDR3 covers 17 residues. Germline CDR1 and CDR2: SEHNR and FQNEAQ (reference sequence). Trimming cost V 2 bases and J 4 bases; bases outside gene matches: 10. CDR3: CASSLSGQGVFFTEAFF. The CDR3, as DNA: TGTGCCAGCAGCTTATCAGGACAGGGGGTGTTTTTCACTGAAGCTTTCTTT.

This chain connects TRBV14 to TRBJ2-7; 10 nucleotides line up with TRBD1. The CDR3 has 15 residues. V gave up 2 bases and J gave up 2 bases; unmatched junction bases: 3. CDR1 SGHDN and CDR2 FVKESK come from the germline V gene. CDR3 protein: CASSQWDRGAYEQYF. The CDR3 bases are TGTGCCAGCAGCCAATGGGACAGGGGCGCCTACGAGCAGTACTTC.

The rearrangement joins TRBV7-2 to TRBJ2-2; D remains unclear. The germline CDR1 and CDR2 sequences are SGHTA and FQGNSA. The CDR3 is 13 residues long. Deletions cut 1 base from V and 8 bases from J, with 8 bases between. In DNA form, the CDR3 reads TGTGCCAGCAGCTTAGGCGTCCGGGGGGAGCTGTTTTTT. This encodes CASSLGVRGELFF.

V usage is TRBV7-9 and J usage is TRBJ1-2, with 7 bases aligning to TRBD1. CDR3 length: 16 residues. Germline V gene data show CDR1 as SEHNR and CDR2 as FQNEAQ (reference sequence). Trimming took 5 bases from V and 3 from J; bases not matched to a gene: 12. The CDR3 coding sequence is TGTGCCAGCAGCCCCCTCGAATTGGGACAGTACTATGGCTACACCTTC. As protein: CASSPLELGQYYGYTF.